This passage covers 4 T cell receptor beta chains from one sample sequenced in a study of T cells after yellow fever vaccination (dated by TCRdb to between 2017 and 2020). The method behind the library was 5' RACE. TCRdb shows the sequencer as Illumina NovaSeq 6000. In-frame beta chains were kept once TCRdb had trimmed the public reads at Q25 with fastp and called clones with MiXCR. Each record represents a unique CDR3 protein, reported with the most common genes and DNA among its rows. This sample comprises over 300,000 distinct CDR3 sequences, roughly 4.3% of them detected only once. The ten biggest clones cover around 23% of the sample. The treatment or condition label corresponds to: live attenuated yellow fever vaccine strain. Sample: PBMCs, taken 5 days after the yellow fever booster vaccination. The receptors stem from a man between 18 and 29 years old who received the YFV17D yellow fever vaccine.

V is TRBV18 and J is TRBJ2-7; D might be TRBD2 (5 bases). Trimming pared 3 bases from V and 2 bases from J, leaving 8 bases between. The CDR3 runs to 13 residues. CDR1 and CDR2 (germline): KGHSH, LQKENI. The chain's CDR3 is CASSPEVTYEQYV. The CDR3 nucleotides read TGTGCCAGCTCACCGGAGGTAACCTACGAGCAGTACGTC.

This clonotype was detected many times. The chain has TRBV5-1 and TRBJ2-7; D remains ambiguous. Germline CDR1 and CDR2: SGHRS and YFSETQ. V lost 0 bases, J lost 4 bases, and 8 bases lay in between. The CDR3 contains 13 residues. Here the CDR3 DNA reads TGCGCCAGCAGCTTGGCCTCCAATTACGAGCAGTACTTC. Translation gives CASSLASNYEQYF.

This clonotype was found a few times. The V and J genes are TRBV6-5 and TRBJ2-1; TRBD1 matches 7 bases. This CDR3 comprises 15 residues. V shed 2 bases, J shed 4 bases, and the junction held 5 bases outside the gene matches. Germline assignment: CDR1 MNHEY and CDR2 SVGAGI. CDR3 coding DNA: TGTGCCAGCAGTTACACGGGACAGACATACAATGAGCAGTTCTTC. Protein product: CASSYTGQTYNEQFF.

This clonotype has ten or more counts. V is TRBV6-5 and J is TRBJ2-1; the D is unclear. Trimming took off 6 bases at V and 4 bases at J, with 10 bases between the two ends. The CDR3 covers 13 residues. Germline V lookup: CDR1 MNHEY, CDR2 SVGAGI. Here the CDR3 reads CASRAVGYNEQFF. CDR3 bases: TGTGCCAGCAGGGCGGTGGGGTACAATGAGCAGTTCTTC.